Below, 27 T cell receptor beta chains from the same sample are listed, as sequenced in a study of T cells in Graves' hyperthyroidism and ophthalmopathy. The TCR beta CDR3 regions underwent amplification using RNA transcripts as the source. With the HTBI primer set, the TCR CDR3 went through a first round of RT-PCR. A single record per CDR3 protein comes from TCRdb applying MiXCR to the multiplex PCR reads. The sample has roughly 250,000 distinct CDR3 sequences; about a sixth are singletons. The material sequenced was blood. These receptors were obtained from a woman younger than 30 with Graves' ophthalmopathy.

With regard to this clonotype: A read error is likely, as this CDR3 ends without the conserved phenylalanine or tryptophan. This chain connects TRBV12-3 or TRBV12-4 to TRBJ1-2, with a possible D match to TRBD1 (5 bases). Trimming left V 5 bases short and J 4 bases short, with 14 bases between. CDR3 length: 14 amino acids. The CDR3 reads CASSVSGTVYGYTL. CDR3 nucleotide sequence: TGTGCCAGCAGTGTCTCCGGGACGGTCTATGGCTACACCCTC.

The gene calls are TRBV3-2 and TRBJ1-5; the tabulated D call, TRBD1, remains unverified against the DNA. TRBV3-2 is flagged as a pseudogene. This CDR3 spans 16 amino acids. The CDR3: CASSQDWSQGHQPQHF. The DNA of the CDR3 is TGTGCCAGCAGCCAAGATTGGTCACAGGGACACCAGCCCCAGCATTTT.

This clonotype was seen repeatedly, ten times or more. The V gene is TRBV11-3, the J gene TRBJ2-7; 7 bases are shared with TRBD2. CDR1 is SGHNT, CDR2 YENEEA, per germline. CDR3 size: 16 residues. V lost 5 bases to trimming and J lost 2 bases; unmatched junction nucleotides: 12. CDR3 protein: CASSPREAGVAYEQYF. In DNA, the CDR3 is TGTGCCAGCAGCCCCCGGGAGGCGGGGGTTGCCTACGAGCAGTACTTC.

In its sample, this clonotype was seen many times. The chain is built from TRBV30 and TRBJ2-3; D not certain. The V end lost 0 bases, the J end lost 6 bases, and 13 bases lay between the germline ends. The length of the CDR3 is 14 residues. Germline values: CDR1 GTSNPN, CDR2 SVGIG (reference sequence). The CDR3 coding sequence is TGTGCCTGGAGTGTTTCCTTTATAGCTGATACGCAGTATTTT. It yields the protein CAWSVSFIADTQYF.

This clonotype has only a few counts. This chain uses TRBV9 with TRBJ1-2; D is undetermined. V was clipped by 4 bases and J by 8 bases, with 15 bases between them. This CDR3 is built from 13 residues. Per the germline V gene, CDR1 is SGDLS and CDR2 is YYNGEE. The CDR3 loop is CASSQVGQGGYTF. The CDR3 DNA reads as TGTGCCAGCAGCCAGGTCGGGCAAGGGGGCTACACCTTC.

This clonotype was seen repeatedly, ten times or more. The chain has TRBV18 and TRBJ1-5, with 7 positions matching TRBD1. The germline V gene encodes CDR1 KGHSH and CDR2 LQKENI. The CDR3 is 16 residues long. V trimming: 2 bases; J trimming: 5 bases; junction bases outside the gene matches: 9. The chain's CDR3 is CASSPETGALYQPQHF. The DNA for the CDR3 is TGTGCCAGCTCACCAGAAACAGGGGCTTTATATCAGCCCCAGCATTTT.

Details on this clonotype: Just one base apart from a much larger clone, this may be a read error. V usage is TRBV9 and J usage is TRBJ2-7; TRBD1 agrees at 7 bases. Germline lookup yields CDR1 SGDLS and CDR2 YYNGEE. Trimming at V came to 3 bases and at J to 0 bases, leaving 6 bases not matched to a gene. There are 15 residues in the CDR3. CDR3 loop: CASSAGQSTSYEQYF. CDR3 nucleotide sequence: TGTGCCAGCAGCGCGGGACAGTCGACCTCCTACGAGCAGTACTTC.

This chain joins TRBV9 and TRBJ2-3, with D possibly being TRBD2 (5 bases). The V end was cut by 4 bases, the J end by 6 bases, with 12 bases between. CDR3 size: 13 residues. Germline CDR1 is SGDLS and CDR2 is YYNGEE. The CDR3 bases are TGTGCCAGCAGCCCCCATGGCGGGGATACGCAGTATTTT. Protein sequence: CASSPHGGDTQYF.

This clonotype was seen at least ten times. The chain combines TRBV6-6 with TRBJ1-2; tentatively, D is TRBD1 (6 bases). The germline V gene has CDR1 MNHNY and CDR2 SVGAGI (reference sequence). The CDR3 is 18 residues long. The V end lost 2 bases, the J end lost 4 bases, and 23 bases lay between the germline ends. Written as DNA, the CDR3 is TGTGCCAGCAGTTACCCCCTCCGGGACACCGGCAGAATCTATGGCTACACCTTC. Protein: CASSYPLRDTGRIYGYTF.

This clonotype was seen repeatedly, ten times or more. The chain uses TRBV7-9 and TRBJ1-1; no reliable D call. The CDR3 runs to 20 residues. Per germline, CDR1 SEHNR and CDR2 FQNEAQ (reference sequence). The ends were cut back, 6 bases at V and 6 bases at J, with 35 bases in the middle. The CDR3 region is CASSPPTLLGLEGGRAEAFF. Here the CDR3 DNA reads TGTGCCAGCAGTCCACCCACCCTACTCGGATTGGAGGGTGGGAGAGCTGAAGCTTTCTTT. Combining the CDR3 with reference TRBV7-9 and TRBJ1-1 gives the whole variable domain DTGVSQNPRHKITKRGQNVTFRCDPISEHNRLYWYRQTLGQGPEFLTYFQNEAQLEKSRLLSDRFSAERPKGSFSTLEIQRTEQGDSAMYLCASSPPTLLGLEGGRAEAFFGQGTRLTVV.

The chain combines TRBV29-1 with TRBJ2-3; 14 bases are shared with TRBD2. Germline assignment: CDR1 SQVTM and CDR2 ANQGSEA. The CDR3 length is 16 residues. V shed 6 bases and J 6 bases; nucleotides not matched to a gene: 11. The chain's CDR3 is CSVSYPGTSGGDTQYF. The CDR3 coding sequence is TGCAGCGTCTCCTACCCCGGGACTAGCGGGGGTGATACGCAGTATTTT.

The sample holds many counts of this clonotype. J is TRBJ2-2 and V is TRBV7-8; D ambiguous. The CDR3 runs to 14 residues. Trimming stripped 1 base from V and 4 bases from J, with 7 bases between. The V gene's germline CDR1 is SGHVS and CDR2 FQNEAQ. This CDR3 is CASSLVQSTGELFF. In DNA form, the CDR3 reads TGTGCCAGCAGCTTAGTCCAGTCCACCGGGGAGCTGTTTTTT. Variable domain in full (rest from reference TRBV7-8 and TRBJ2-2): GAGVSQSPRYKVAKRGQDVALRCDPISGHVSLFWYQQALGQGPEFLTYFQNEAQLDKSGLPSDRFFAERPEGSVSTLKIQRTQQEDSAVYLCASSLVQSTGELFFGEGSRLTVL.

This clonotype was observed a handful of times. J is TRBJ1-3 and V is TRBV6-9; tentative D call: TRBD1 (5 bases). V gave up 3 bases and J gave up 4 bases, with 19 bases separating them. Germline-derived CDR1 and CDR2 are MNHGY and SVAAGI. CDR3 length equals 17 residues. In DNA, the CDR3 is TGTGCCAGCAGTTACACTCCCACAGGTACAGGAGGAAACACCATATATTTT. This translates into CASSYTPTGTGGNTIYF.

In this sample, this clonotype turned up many times. This chain connects TRBV20-1 to TRBJ2-1; TRBD2 agrees at 11 bases. V lost 5 bases, J lost 2 bases, and 11 bases stayed unmatched. CDR1 and CDR2 from the germline V gene are DFQATT and SNEGSKA (reference sequence). The CDR3 covers 17 residues. CDR3 loop: CSAVTSGDAGTYNEQFF. In DNA form, the CDR3 reads TGCAGTGCTGTGACTAGCGGGGATGCGGGGACCTACAATGAGCAGTTCTTC.

Ten or more counts support this clonotype. The gene calls are TRBV7-2 and TRBJ1-1, with TRBD1 matching 7 bases. CDR3 length: 15 amino acids. V lost 5 bases to trimming and J lost 3 bases; unmatched junction nucleotides: 9. From germline, CDR1 is SGHTA and CDR2 FQGNSA. Here the CDR3 reads CASSKGSTGYTEAFF. The CDR3 nucleotides read TGTGCCAGCAGCAAAGGGTCGACAGGGTACACTGAAGCTTTCTTT.

The J gene is TRBJ2-7, the V gene TRBV9; D unresolved. Germline-derived CDR1 and CDR2 are SGDLS and YYNGEE. V shed 7 bases and J shed 1 base, with 15 bases lying between them. CDR3 length: 14 residues. Here the CDR3 reads CASGSNVESYEQYF. DNA for the CDR3: TGTGCCAGCGGCTCCAACGTAGAATCCTACGAGCAGTACTTC.

In this sample, this clonotype turned up many times. The chain recombines TRBV11-2 with TRBJ2-1; 7 nucleotides match TRBD1. The V gene's germline CDR1 is SGHAT and CDR2 FQNNGV. The CDR3 contains 17 residues. The V gene end was trimmed by 0 bases and the J gene end by 0 bases; junction bases not matched to a gene: 5. CDR3 in DNA: TGTGCCAGCAGCTTAGAGGGCAGGGGGTCCTCCTACAATGAGCAGTTCTTC. Its translation: CASSLEGRGSSYNEQFF.

V gene TRBV15 combines with J gene TRBJ1-2; tentatively, D is TRBD1 (6 bases). The CDR3 consists of 14 residues. Trimming stripped 8 bases from V and 2 bases from J, with 15 bases between. Germline V CDR1 and CDR2: LNHNV, YYDKDF (reference sequence). The CDR3 region has the DNA TGTGCCACCGGGAGACAGGCGCCGAACTATGGCTACACCTTC. Amino acid sequence: CATGRQAPNYGYTF.

This clonotype has ten or more counts. The rearrangement joins TRBV7-9 to TRBJ2-1; 8 bases match TRBD2. Germline lookup yields CDR1 SEHNR and CDR2 FQNEAQ (reference sequence). The CDR3 runs to 15 residues. Germline trimming cut 3 bases from V and 8 bases from J; bases unmatched to any gene: 9. The CDR3 DNA is TGTGCCAGCAGCTTGGCGGGAGGTACGGGGGATGAGCAGTTCTTC. This codes for CASSLAGGTGDEQFF.

Many counts were recorded for this clonotype. The V gene is TRBV4-2, the J gene TRBJ2-7; the match to TRBD2 covers 8 bases. V lost 3 bases to trimming and J lost 2 bases; unmatched junction nucleotides: 6. The CDR3 is made up of 15 amino acids. Germline values: CDR1 LGHNA, CDR2 YNFKEQ. The CDR3: CASSQAGTRTYEQYF. CDR3 DNA sequence: TGTGCCAGCAGCCAGGCCGGGACTAGGACCTACGAGCAGTACTTC.

The chain carries TRBV9 and TRBJ1-2; 11 bases line up with TRBD1. V lost 0 bases and J lost 6; bases outside the gene matches: 7. This CDR3 region has 16 residues. Germline loops: CDR1 SGDLS, CDR2 YYNGEE. The CDR3 is CASSVGGTGGRDGYTF. DNA for the CDR3: TGTGCCAGCAGCGTAGGAGGGACAGGGGGTAGGGATGGCTACACCTTC.

This chain joins TRBV28 and TRBJ2-5, with 7 bases aligning to TRBD1. V was pared by 3 bases and J by 7 bases, with 8 bases of the junction left unmatched. CDR1 is MDHEN and CDR2 is SYDVKM in the germline V gene. The CDR3 spans 14 residues. Here the CDR3 reads CASSFGDSGATQYF. The DNA for the CDR3 is TGTGCCAGCAGTTTCGGGGACAGCGGCGCGACCCAGTACTTC. Complete variable domain (other parts from reference TRBV28 and TRBJ2-5): DVKVTQSSRYLVKRTGEKVFLECVQDMDHENMFWYRQDPGLGLRLIYFSYDVKMKEKGDIPEGYSVSREKKERFSLILESASTNQTSMYLCASSFGDSGATQYFGPGTRLLVL.

The table lists this clonotype with many counts. The chain links TRBV19 to TRBJ1-1; 8 nucleotides align to TRBD1. The germline V gene encodes CDR1 LNHDA and CDR2 SQIVND (reference sequence). The V and J ends lost 6 bases and 0 bases, in that order; junction bases with no gene match: 12. The CDR3 spans 17 residues. The CDR3 DNA is TGTGCCAGTAGGCTTGGGACAGGAGGTTCGTTGAACACTGAAGCTTTCTTT. Translating gives CASRLGTGGSLNTEAFF.

This clonotype was detected many times. The V gene is TRBV7-9, the J gene TRBJ2-7, with D uncertain. Trimming left V 1 base short and J 3 bases short, with 16 bases between. Looked up from germline, CDR1 is SEHNR and CDR2 is FQNEAQ (reference sequence). This CDR3 is 16 amino acids long. For the CDR3, the DNA is TGTGCCAGCAGCTTAGACTTCCTAGGATTTATCTACGAGCAGTACTTC. As protein: CASSLDFLGFIYEQYF.

This clonotype was seen once. This clone may be a read error of a much larger clone one base away. J is TRBJ1-2 and V is TRBV19; D gene unclear. The CDR3 totals 12 residues. Germline CDR1 LNHDA, CDR2 SQIVND (reference sequence). The DNA of the CDR3 is TGTACCAGTAGTTACACTCGATATGGCTACACCTTC. Translated, it gives CTSSYTRYGYTF.

At least ten counts were recorded for this clonotype. V is TRBV11-2 and J is TRBJ2-1; 8 nucleotides align to TRBD2. The CDR3 sequence is 15 residues long. Trimming removed 6 bases from V and 5 bases from J; junction bases left unmatched: 9. Germline V gene lookup returns CDR1 SGHAT and CDR2 FQNNGV. This CDR3 reads CASRGASGSHNEQFF. As DNA, the CDR3 is TGTGCCAGCAGGGGAGCCAGCGGGAGCCACAATGAGCAGTTCTTC.

This clonotype was picked up many times. The chain employs TRBV27 and TRBJ2-3, with 10 bases that match TRBD2. Germline V gene data show CDR1 as MNHEY and CDR2 as SMNVEV (reference sequence). Trimming cost V 5 bases and J 3 bases; bases outside gene matches: 17. The CDR3 has 19 amino acids. CDR3 sequence (DNA): TGTGCCAGCAGTCCCGACGGTATAACTAGCGGGGTGTTGACAGATACGCAGTATTTT. It specifies CASSPDGITSGVLTDTQYF.